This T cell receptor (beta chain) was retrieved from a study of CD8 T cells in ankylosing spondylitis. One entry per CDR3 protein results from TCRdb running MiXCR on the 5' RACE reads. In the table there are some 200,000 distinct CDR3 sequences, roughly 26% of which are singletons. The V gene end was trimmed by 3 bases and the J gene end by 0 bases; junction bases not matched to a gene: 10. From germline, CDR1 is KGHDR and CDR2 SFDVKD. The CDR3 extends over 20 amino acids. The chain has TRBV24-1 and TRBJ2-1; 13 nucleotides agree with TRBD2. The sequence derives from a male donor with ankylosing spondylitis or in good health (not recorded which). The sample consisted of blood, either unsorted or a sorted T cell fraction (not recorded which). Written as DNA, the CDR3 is TGTGCCACCAGTGATACTAGCGGGAGGGTAATAGACCGCTCCTACAATGAGCAGTTCTTC. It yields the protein CATSDTSGRVIDRSYNEQFF.